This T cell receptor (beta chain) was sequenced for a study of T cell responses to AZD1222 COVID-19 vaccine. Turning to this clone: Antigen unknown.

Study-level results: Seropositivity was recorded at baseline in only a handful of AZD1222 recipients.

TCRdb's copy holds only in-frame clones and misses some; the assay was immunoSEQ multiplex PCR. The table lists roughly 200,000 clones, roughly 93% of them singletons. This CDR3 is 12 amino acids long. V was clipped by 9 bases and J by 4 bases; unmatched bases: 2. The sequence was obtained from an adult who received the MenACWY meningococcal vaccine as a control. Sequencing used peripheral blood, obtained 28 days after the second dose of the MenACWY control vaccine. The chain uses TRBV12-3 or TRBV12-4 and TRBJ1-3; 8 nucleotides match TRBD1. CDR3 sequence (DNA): TGTGCCAGTGACAGGGGAGGAAACACCATATATTTT. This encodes CASDRGGNTIYF.